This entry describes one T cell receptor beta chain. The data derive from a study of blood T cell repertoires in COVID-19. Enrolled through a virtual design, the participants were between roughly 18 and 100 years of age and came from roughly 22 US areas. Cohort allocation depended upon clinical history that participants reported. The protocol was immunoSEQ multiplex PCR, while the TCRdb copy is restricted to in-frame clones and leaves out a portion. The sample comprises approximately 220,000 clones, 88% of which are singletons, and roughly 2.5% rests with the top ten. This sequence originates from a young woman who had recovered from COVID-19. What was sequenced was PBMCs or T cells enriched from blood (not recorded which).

CDR3 in DNA: TGTGCCACGAGCGCCGGGACTAGCGGTTACGATACGCAGTATTTT. Protein: CATSAGTSGYDTQYF. The genes are TRBV10-3 and TRBJ2-3; 11 positions match TRBD2. Germline assignment: CDR1 ENHRY and CDR2 SYGVKD. CDR3 size: 15 residues. V lost 10 bases, J lost 6 bases, and 12 bases stayed unmatched.